Many counts were recorded for the clone carrying this T cell receptor beta chain. Its antigen is as yet unknown. The data stem from a study of blood T cells in healthy people across ages. Study information: Template switching retrieved approximately one barcoded beta molecule for each two T cells. Study results and limitations: It was not known whether donors were CMV positive (a possible confounder of expanded clonotype changes). Both naive CD4+ cell counts and diversity were greater in long-lived donors than in aged donors.

A J-beta primer mix and a sample-barcoded 5' primer were used in a second PCR of roughly 6 to 11 cycles. The template-switch adaptor was a 5' adaptor with 12 random nucleotides. It tagged each cDNA molecule. TCRdb recomputed calls from the 5' RACE reads with MiXCR, one row per CDR3 protein. The table shows around 670,000 distinct CDR3 sequences, with approximately 30% occurring only once. This clonotype was sampled from an elderly woman in good health. Material: blood.

CDR3 loop: CASSPSLGATYNEQFF. For the CDR3, the DNA is TGTGCCAGCAGCCCCTCTTTAGGGGCAACCTACAATGAGCAGTTCTTC. This chain links TRBV3-1 with TRBJ2-1; possible D gene TRBD1, 5 bases. This CDR3 has 16 amino acids. V dropped 4 bases and J dropped 2 bases, with 15 bases sitting between them. The V gene's germline CDR1 is LGHDT and CDR2 YNNKEL (reference sequence).